The clone carrying this TCR beta chain has just a few counts. Its antigen is currently unknown. The sample comes from a study of cytomegalovirus exposure and HLA in healthy donors. Researchers ran the PCR with 60 Vbeta and 13 Jbeta primers. Here immunoSEQ multiplex PCR was the method, and the copy in TCRdb shows in-frame clones only, minus some. The data contain around 97,000 clones, more than 75% of them seen just once; the ten biggest clones take up around 10%. Trimming took 0 bases from V and 6 from J, leaving 13 bases between them. Germline V CDR1 and CDR2: SGHRS, YFSETQ. The CDR3 is 14 amino acids. Study-level findings and limits: It was shown in a later analysis that HLA-associated TCR beta chains were more clonally expanded than other, equally common chains. In a later analysis, V- and J-gene trimming of beta chains associated with a DCLRE1C missense variant, replicated independently.

The chain recombines TRBV5-1 with TRBJ2-7; D may be TRBD1 (6 bases). This sequence was found in a woman between 18 and 29 years old in good health and CMV-seropositive. The sample was PBMCs. This chain's CDR3 is CASSLAQGTSEQYF. The CDR3 nucleotides are TGCGCCAGCAGCTTGGCTCAGGGGACCAGCGAGCAGTACTTC.